This T cell receptor (beta chain) was sequenced for a study of cytomegalovirus exposure and HLA in healthy donors. Study-wide context: In a later analysis, the roughly 130 validation repertoires were reported to have used the same platform as the 650 to 800 first-cohort repertoires.

The CDR3 covers 13 residues. The V and J ends lost 2 bases and 3 bases, in that order; junction bases with no gene match: 1. From germline, CDR1 is SGHKS and CDR2 YYEKEE (reference sequence). The study's findings and limits: The study designated 150 or so TCR beta chains cytomegalovirus-associated. Subsequent analysis showed first-cohort TCR clusters tending to co-occur in 95 to 150 validation repertoires. Confirmation was obtained in vitro that a few CMV-associated chains are specific for CMV antigens.

In the case of this clone: The antigen remains unidentified.

Assay: immunoSEQ multiplex PCR; the TCRdb copy retains only in-frame clones and omits some. The data show about 54,000 clones, 89% seen once. The V call is TRBV5-5, the J call TRBJ2-5; 7 nucleotides line up with TRBD1. This receptor was obtained from a woman aged 18-35 years in good health and CMV-seropositive. What was sequenced was PBMCs. This CDR3 reads CASSFTGEETQYF. The CDR3 DNA follows: TGTGCCAGCAGCTTTACAGGGGAAGAGACCCAGTACTTC.